Following are 25 T cell receptor beta chains from one sample sequenced in a study of T cells expressing NK-cell markers. TCRdb reprocessed the 5' RACE reads and keeps a single row for each CDR3 protein, giving no DNA. The sample data list 450,000 to 600,000 distinct CDR3 sequences. Sequenced sample: blood T cells: a sorted CD56 or NKG2C T cell subset, CD4+ or CD8+ T cells, or bulk PBMC T cells (not recorded which). These receptors originate from a man between 18 and 29 years old in good health.

The chain uses TRBV7-8 and TRBJ1-5. The germline CDR1 and CDR2 sequences are SGHVS and FQNEAQ. This CDR3 has 15 residues. CDR3 residues: CASSFQGMRDQPQHF.

The V gene is TRBV27, the J gene TRBJ1-2; TCRdb designates TRBD1, a call that cannot be tested without DNA. The CDR3 contains 16 residues. Per the germline V gene, CDR1 is MNHEY and CDR2 is SMNVEV (reference sequence). CDR3 sequence reads: CASSTTLGQPNYGYTF.

CDR3 protein: CASRPTSGRRPRGNEQFF. The chain combines TRBV6-2 or TRBV6-3 with TRBJ2-1; TCRdb's D gene call, TRBD2, goes unchecked for lack of DNA. The CDR3 contains 18 residues. Germline V gene data show CDR1 as MNHEY and CDR2 as SVGEGT.

V gene TRBV29-1 combines with J gene TRBJ2-2; with no DNA, the TCRdb D assignment of TRBD2 cannot be verified. This CDR3 is built from 14 residues. Germline V CDR1 and CDR2: SQVTM, ANQGSEA. This CDR3 is CSGLAGGPGGELFF.

V gene TRBV5-1 combines with J gene TRBJ2-7. This CDR3 has 14 residues. Looked up from germline, CDR1 is SGHRS and CDR2 is YFSETQ. The CDR3 protein is CASSPVVGDYEQYF.

The rearrangement joins TRBV10-3 to TRBJ2-7; TCRdb proposes TRBD1, but this gene call is untestable without DNA. Germline V gene data show CDR1 as ENHRY and CDR2 as SYGVKD. This CDR3 is built from 14 residues. The CDR3: CAISSGGDPYEQYF.

The rearrangement uses TRBV3-1 and TRBJ2-5. The CDR3 has 14 amino acids. Germline loops: CDR1 LGHDT, CDR2 YNNKEL (reference sequence). The CDR3 loop reads CASSQVRSQETQYF.

The V and J genes are TRBV9 and TRBJ2-1; without DNA, the TCRdb call of TRBD2 cannot be checked. The CDR3 consists of 15 residues. Germline V gives CDR1 SGDLS, CDR2 YYNGEE. The CDR3 loop reads CASSVEGGRRNEQFF.

The rearrangement links TRBV6-5 to TRBJ2-3; no DNA is available, so the TRBD2 call from TCRdb remains unchecked. Germline CDR1 is MNHEY and CDR2 is SVGAGI. CDR3 length equals 16 residues. The CDR3 region is CASSTTRDYRTDTQYF.

The genes are TRBV20-1 and TRBJ2-1; with no DNA, the TCRdb D assignment of TRBD1 cannot be verified. The CDR3 spans 12 residues. CDR1 and CDR2 (germline): DFQATT, SNEGSKA (reference sequence). The CDR3 reads CSAGDRSYEQFF.

The CDR3 here is CASSPPPRGASTGELFF. The V and J genes are TRBV7-9 and TRBJ2-2; TCRdb's D gene call, TRBD2, goes unchecked for lack of DNA. Germline lookup yields CDR1 SEHNR and CDR2 FQNEAQ (reference sequence). The CDR3 loop spans 17 amino acids.

The J gene is TRBJ2-3, the V gene TRBV24-1; TCRdb selects TRBD1, and the lack of DNA leaves this call unchecked. This CDR3 region has 16 residues. Germline assignment: CDR1 KGHDR and CDR2 SFDVKD. CDR3 protein: CATSDPGGERTDTQYF.

The rearrangement joins TRBV10-3 to TRBJ2-3; the D gene TCRdb calls, TRBD2, cannot be checked with no DNA. The germline V gene encodes CDR1 ENHRY and CDR2 SYGVKD. CDR3 length equals 14 residues. The CDR3 here is CAIRSGSGADTQYF.

The chain joins TRBV12-3 or TRBV12-4 to TRBJ2-5; TCRdb lists TRBD2, though no DNA is available to test this call. The CDR3 length is 16 residues. The CDR3 reads CASSFLTSGDKETQYF.

The chain links TRBV2 to TRBJ2-1; TCRdb outputs TRBD2, but without DNA this stays unchecked. This CDR3 is 16 amino acids long. The germline V gene has CDR1 SNHLY and CDR2 FYNNEI. CDR3 sequence: CASSEAGRRDPDEQFF.

This chain's CDR3 is CAISDRGLDNQPQHF. J is TRBJ1-5 and V is TRBV10-3. Germline-derived CDR1 and CDR2 are ENHRY and SYGVKD. The length of the CDR3 is 15 residues.

The chain combines TRBV24-1 with TRBJ2-3. Germline loops: CDR1 KGHDR, CDR2 SFDVKD. CDR3 size: 11 residues. CDR3 residues: CATPIQSTQYF.

The chain uses TRBV6-2 or TRBV6-3 and TRBJ1-2; absent DNA, TCRdb's TRBD1 call cannot be checked. Germline-derived CDR1 and CDR2 are MNHEY and SVGEGT. CDR3 size: 12 residues. The CDR3: CASNRGDYGYTF.

The rearrangement uses TRBV12-3 or TRBV12-4 and TRBJ2-2; TCRdb picks TRBD2, but there is no DNA to check that call. The CDR3 sequence is 15 residues long. This CDR3 reads CASSFEGPGTGELFF.

V is TRBV11-2 and J is TRBJ1-1. Germline CDR1 is SGHAT and CDR2 is FQNNGV. The CDR3 covers 12 residues. The chain's CDR3 is CASSLGRKEAFF.

The chain employs TRBV5-1 and TRBJ2-3. Germline loops: CDR1 SGHRS, CDR2 YFSETQ. The CDR3 loop spans 17 amino acids. CDR3 loop: CASSVGLRASRTDTQYF.

The V and J genes are TRBV5-1 and TRBJ2-1; TCRdb's assignment of TRBD1 cannot be checked, as there is no DNA. The CDR3 covers 13 residues. Per the germline V gene, CDR1 is SGHRS and CDR2 is YFSETQ. The CDR3 protein is CASSNRGYNEQFF.

The genes are TRBV4-3 and TRBJ2-7; absent DNA, TCRdb's TRBD2 call cannot be checked. The CDR3 runs 19 residues. Germline V gene lookup returns CDR1 LGHNA and CDR2 YSLEER. This chain's CDR3 is CASSQDPGTSGAPSYEQYF.

The CDR3 region is CASSQEWGGGNQPQHF. The V and J genes are TRBV4-2 and TRBJ1-5. The CDR3 loop spans 16 amino acids. CDR1 is LGHNA, CDR2 YNFKEQ, per germline.

The J gene is TRBJ2-1, the V gene TRBV7-8; TCRdb selects TRBD2, and the lack of DNA leaves this call unchecked. Per germline, CDR1 SGHVS and CDR2 FQNEAQ. This CDR3 contains 14 residues. CDR3 region: CASLRDFTYNEQFF.